These 16 T cell receptor beta chains share one sample of origin, sequenced in a study of blood T cell repertoires in COVID-19. Assay: immunoSEQ multiplex PCR; the TCRdb copy retains only in-frame clones and omits some. The sample lists fewer than 450,000 clones, over 75% occurring once. Specimen: PBMCs or T cells enriched from blood (not recorded which). These receptors originate from a woman between 35 and 50 years old with acute COVID-19.

This rearrangement joins TRBV25-1 to TRBJ2-6; D is unresolved. The CDR3 covers 15 residues. V was shortened by 2 bases and J by 0 bases, with 5 bases between the two germline ends. Germline V gene sequence: CDR1 MGHDK, CDR2 SYGVNS. DNA for the CDR3: TGTGCCAGCAGTGAAGAGAGCTCTGGGGCCAACGTCCTGACTTTC. Translating gives CASSEESSGANVLTF.

V and J are TRBV2 and TRBJ2-6; D not resolved. V was cut by 5 bases and J by 0 bases, with 8 bases left in between. This CDR3 contains 15 residues. Germline V CDR1 and CDR2: SNHLY, FYNNEI. The CDR3 sequence: CASSYMNSGANVLTF. CDR3 coding DNA: TGTGCCAGCAGTTACATGAACTCTGGGGCCAACGTCCTGACTTTC.

The chain couples TRBV5-5 to TRBJ2-7, with 7 bases identical to TRBD1. This CDR3 spans 14 amino acids. Germline loops: CDR1 SGHKS, CDR2 YYEKEE (reference sequence). With V trimmed by 4 bases and J by 4 bases, 8 bases remained unmatched. DNA of the CDR3: TGTGCCAGCAGCAGGGACAGTATATCTTACGAGCAGTACTTC. Translating it yields CASSRDSISYEQYF. Full variable domain (rest looked up from reference TRBV5-5 and TRBJ2-7): DAGVTQSPTHLIKTRGQQVTLRCSPISGHKSVSWYQQVLGQGPQFIFQYYEKEERGRGNFPDRFSARQFPNYSSELNVNALLLGDSALYLCASSRDSISYEQYFGPGTRLTVT.

This clone was counted a single time. CDR3 amino acids: CASSLVGGGGTDTQYF. The DNA of the CDR3 is TGTGCCAGCAGCTTAGTTGGCGGGGGTGGCACAGATACGCAGTATTTT. V usage is TRBV7-9 and J usage is TRBJ2-3, with 7 positions matching TRBD2. With 1 base clipped from V and 1 base from J, the junction kept 5 bases outside the gene matches. The CDR3 has 16 residues. The germline V gene has CDR1 SEHNR and CDR2 FQNEAQ (reference sequence). Full variable domain (rest looked up from reference TRBV7-9 and TRBJ2-3): DTGVSQNPRHKITKRGQNVTFRCDPISEHNRLYWYRQTLGQGPEFLTYFQNEAQLEKSRLLSDRFSAERPKGSFSTLEIQRTEQGDSAMYLCASSLVGGGGTDTQYFGPGTRLTVL.

Regarding this clone: At the DNA level, this CDR3 is encoded by other sequences in the same sample as well. V is TRBV18 and J is TRBJ2-5; D perhaps matches TRBD2 (7 bases). This CDR3 has 13 residues. The V gene's germline CDR1 is KGHSH and CDR2 LQKENI. V lost 3 bases to trimming and J lost 5 bases, with 10 bases between them. CDR3 sequence reads: CASSPGGGETQYF. The CDR3 DNA reads as TGTGCCAGCTCACCCGGCGGGGGCGAGACCCAGTACTTC.

V and J are TRBV18 and TRBJ2-7; no clear D. Germline assignment: CDR1 KGHSH and CDR2 LQKENI. The ends were cut back, 0 bases at V and 6 bases at J, with 12 bases in the middle. The CDR3 length is 14 residues. CDR3 residues: CASSPPSARFEQYF. The CDR3 DNA reads TGTGCCAGCTCACCACCGAGTGCCAGGTTCGAGCAGTACTTC.

The V gene is TRBV2, the J gene TRBJ1-2, with 7 bases fitting TRBD1. This CDR3 is 13 amino acids long. V was pared by 6 bases and J by 8 bases, with 9 bases of the junction left unmatched. Germline CDR1 SNHLY, CDR2 FYNNEI. The CDR3 loop is CASSSGQREGYTF. For the CDR3, the DNA is TGTGCCAGCAGCTCGGGACAGCGAGAGGGCTACACCTTC. Supplemented by reference TRBV2 and TRBJ1-2, the full variable domain reads EPEVTQTPSHQVTQMGQEVILRCVPISNHLYFYWYRQILGQKVEFLVSFYNNEISEKSEIFDDQFSVERPDGSNFTLKIRSTKLEDSAMYFCASSSGQREGYTFGSGTRLTVV.

This rearrangement joins TRBV28 to TRBJ1-6, with 11 positions matching TRBD1. The CDR3 spans 19 residues. J was trimmed by 1 base and V by 6 bases; bases with no gene match: 11. Germline-derived CDR1 and CDR2 are MDHEN and SYDVKM. CDR3 bases: TGTGCCAGCAGCGACGACGGGACAGGGGGTACGTCCTATAATTCACCCCTCCACTTT. It translates to CASSDDGTGGTSYNSPLHF.

V gene TRBV29-1 combines with J gene TRBJ2-7; 9 bases are shared with TRBD2. Germline-derived CDR1 and CDR2 are SQVTM and ANQGSEA. The CDR3 contains 13 residues. Losses at the gene ends were 7 bases for V and 4 bases for J; bases not matched to a gene: 8. CDR3 residues: CSALAGETYEQYF. The CDR3 region has the DNA TGCAGCGCCTTAGCGGGGGAGACATACGAGCAGTACTTC.

The rearrangement links TRBV6-5 to TRBJ2-3, with D perhaps matching TRBD2 (6 bases). Trimming removed 6 bases from V and 2 bases from J, with 15 bases in between. The CDR3 totals 15 residues. Per the germline V gene, CDR1 is MNHEY and CDR2 is SVGAGI. The CDR3: CASSGGRGNTDTQYF. CDR3 nucleotide sequence: TGTGCCAGCAGCGGGGGTCGGGGGAACACAGATACGCAGTATTTT.

This chain links TRBV24-1 with TRBJ2-2; tentatively, D is TRBD1 (6 bases). V lost 6 bases, J lost 0 bases, and 10 bases lay in between. Germline CDR1 reads KGHDR; CDR2 reads SFDVKD. The CDR3 loop spans 15 amino acids. The CDR3 here is CATSTGSANTGELFF. As DNA, the CDR3 is TGTGCCACCAGTACAGGGTCCGCGAACACCGGGGAGCTGTTTTTT.

The V call is TRBV7-7, the J call TRBJ2-5, with 11 bases identical to TRBD2. The germline gives CDR1 SSHAT, CDR2 FNYEAQ (reference sequence). CDR3 length: 15 amino acids. The J segment lost 2 bases and the V segment lost 4 bases, leaving 3 bases of the junction unmatched. The CDR3 loop reads CASSWGLAAQETQYF. The CDR3 nucleotides are TGTGCCAGCAGCTGGGGACTAGCGGCACAAGAGACCCAGTACTTC.

The chain carries TRBV2 and TRBJ2-1; 11 bases agree with TRBD1. Germline loops: CDR1 SNHLY, CDR2 FYNNEI. V lost 5 bases, J lost 8 bases, and 8 bases stayed unmatched. This CDR3 spans 15 amino acids. The DNA of the CDR3 is TGTGCCAGCAGTTTTAGGGACAGGGGGAACTATGAGCAGTTCTTC. Translating gives CASSFRDRGNYEQFF.

This chain links TRBV7-9 with TRBJ1-1; weak D call: TRBD1 (5 bases). CDR1 is SEHNR, CDR2 FQNEAQ, per germline (reference sequence). The CDR3 totals 15 residues. Between the trimmed V and J ends, which lost 1 base and 10 bases, there was a span of 19 bases. This CDR3 is CASSLGSGSKGLAFF. DNA of the CDR3: TGTGCCAGCAGCTTAGGGTCAGGGTCGAAGGGTTTAGCTTTCTTT.

The chain links TRBV12-3 or TRBV12-4 to TRBJ2-5; D gene uncertain. The V end lost 1 base, the J end lost 5 bases, and 5 bases lay between the germline ends. This CDR3 is built from 12 residues. CDR3 protein: CASSLVRETQYF. DNA of the CDR3: TGTGCCAGCAGTTTAGTTCGGGAGACCCAGTACTTC.

This chain connects TRBV5-1 to TRBJ2-1, with 8 bases that match TRBD2. The CDR3 covers 16 residues. Trimming at V came to 3 bases and at J to 0 bases, leaving 5 bases not matched to a gene. Germline-derived CDR1 and CDR2 are SGHRS and YFSETQ. The CDR3 loop reads CASSYTSGSSYNEQFF. The CDR3 DNA sequence: TGCGCCAGCAGCTACACTAGCGGTTCCTCCTACAATGAGCAGTTCTTC.